The 2 T cell receptor beta chains in this list originate from one sample, sequenced in a study of CD8+ T cells in alopecia areata. As for treatment: oral pan-JAK inhibitor, 5-10 mg twice daily. Following RNA extraction, reverse transcription yielded cDNA that acted as the sequencing template. Sequencing used immunoSEQ multiplex PCR; TCRdb keeps in-frame clones, though not all of them. The sample lists 200,000 to 250,000 clones; approximately 70% were seen once. Source: CD4+ T cells sorted from blood, taken at approximately week 45, from a patient treated with tofacitinib. These receptors originate from a human donor with alopecia areata.

The J gene is TRBJ1-6, the V gene TRBV5-6, with TRBD1 identical over 8 bases. V lost 4 bases and J lost 5; bases outside the gene matches: 5. Germline CDR1 reads SGHDT; CDR2 reads YYEEEE. This CDR3 comprises 15 residues. The CDR3 coding sequence is TGTGCCAGCAGCACAACGGGACAGGATAATTCACCCCTCCACTTT. This sequence encodes CASSTTGQDNSPLHF.

As DNA, the CDR3 is TGTGCCAGCAGTTTTATGGGGACTAGCGGGGGATTAGCCAAAAACATTCAGTACTTC. As protein: CASSFMGTSGGLAKNIQYF. The chain couples TRBV2 to TRBJ2-4; 14 nucleotides agree with TRBD2. Germline V lookup: CDR1 SNHLY, CDR2 FYNNEI. V was pared by 5 bases and J by 0 bases, with 9 bases of the junction left unmatched. This CDR3 is 19 amino acids long.